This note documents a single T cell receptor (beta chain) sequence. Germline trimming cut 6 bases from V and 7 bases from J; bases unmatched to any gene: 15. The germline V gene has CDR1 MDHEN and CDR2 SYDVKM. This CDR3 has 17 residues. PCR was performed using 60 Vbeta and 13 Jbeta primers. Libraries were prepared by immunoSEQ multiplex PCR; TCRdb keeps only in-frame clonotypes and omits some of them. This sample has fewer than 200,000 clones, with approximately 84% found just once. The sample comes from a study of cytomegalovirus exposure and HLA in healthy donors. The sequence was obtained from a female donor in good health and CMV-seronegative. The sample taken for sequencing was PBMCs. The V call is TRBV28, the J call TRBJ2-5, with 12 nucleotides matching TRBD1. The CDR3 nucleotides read TGTGCCAGCAGCCTCCCTGTGGGGACAGGGGGCTTCGGGACCCAGTACTTC. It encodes CASSLPVGTGGFGTQYF.